The 11 T cell receptor beta chains listed next were all sequenced from one sample in a study of regulatory T cells in long-lasting Graves disease. The authors built TCR beta libraries using iRepertoire HTBI primers and Arm-PCR of CDR3 regions. In TCRdb, the multiplex PCR reads were re-called with MiXCR into one record per CDR3 protein. This table has 350,000 to 450,000 distinct CDR3 sequences, 12% appearing once. Time point meaning: newly diagnosed GD, antithyroid drugs for less than 3 months. Researchers made the TCR library from RNA that was extracted from PBMCs. The sample was also linked to a second study, of T cells in Graves' hyperthyroidism and ophthalmopathy.

The specimen comprised peripheral blood mononuclear cells (PBMCs), sampled at new diagnosis, from a patient treated with antithyroid drugs. The source of these receptors is a woman under 30 with Graves disease.

Worth noting for this clonotype: Mismatch with germline at one junction end may stem from a read error. This chain uses TRBV4-1 with TRBJ1-2, with 10 bases lining up with TRBD1. There are 15 residues in the CDR3. Per germline, CDR1 MGHRA and CDR2 YSYEKL. This CDR3 is CASSRGQGVNCGYTF. The DNA of the CDR3 is TGCGCCAGCAGCCGTGGACAGGGGGTAAACTGTGGCTACACCTTC.

This clonotype was counted only a few times. This rearrangement joins TRBV2 to TRBJ2-1; 14 nucleotides agree with TRBD2. V lost 6 bases to trimming and J lost 8 bases; unmatched junction nucleotides: 6. This CDR3 contains 15 residues. Germline assignment: CDR1 SNHLY and CDR2 FYNNEI. The CDR3 DNA reads as TGTGCCAGCAGGGGGACTAGCGGGAGTTCGGATGAGCAGTTCTTC. It codes for CASRGTSGSSDEQFF. The variable domain in full, with the rest retrieved from reference TRBV2 and TRBJ2-1, is EPEVTQTPSHQVTQMGQEVILRCVPISNHLYFYWYRQILGQKVEFLVSFYNNEISEKSEIFDDQFSVERPDGSNFTLKIRSTKLEDSAMYFCASRGTSGSSDEQFFGPGTRLTVL.

This clonotype was seen many times. This chain joins TRBV2 and TRBJ2-3, with 9 bases identical to TRBD1. This CDR3 is 14 amino acids long. Germline V gives CDR1 SNHLY, CDR2 FYNNEI. Unmatched junction bases numbered 7, after V lost 9 bases and J lost 3 bases. The CDR3 sequence: CARRRDRVTDTQYF. CDR3 nucleotides: TGTGCCAGGAGGCGGGACAGGGTTACAGATACGCAGTATTTT.

A few counts support this clonotype. The rearrangement joins TRBV12-5 to TRBJ2-1; D might be TRBD2 (6 bases). V was clipped by 5 bases and J by 15 bases, with 14 bases between them. There are 11 residues in the CDR3. The germline V gene has CDR1 LGHNT and CDR2 FRNRAP. DNA for the CDR3: TGTGCTAGTGGTGTGGGCGGGGACCCGTTCTTC. Protein product: CASGVGGDPFF.

The chain carries TRBV6-1 and TRBJ1-2; D not certain. V lost 6 bases to trimming and J lost 8 bases, with 13 bases between them. CDR1 is MNHNS and CDR2 is SASEGT in the germline V gene. CDR3 length: 12 residues. CDR3 in DNA: TGTGCCAGCAGCTCCGACCCAAAAGGCTACACCTTC. Translation gives CASSSDPKGYTF.

The chain uses TRBV29-1 and TRBJ1-6; D gene ambiguous. The germline CDR1 and CDR2 sequences are SQVTM and ANQGSEA. CDR3 length: 13 residues. V lost 5 bases, J lost 5 bases, and 10 bases lay in between. The CDR3 is CSVRTDNNSPLHF. The CDR3 DNA sequence: TGCAGCGTTCGGACGGATAATAATTCACCCCTCCACTTT.

The table lists this clonotype with many counts. The V call is TRBV2, the J call TRBJ2-7; D perhaps matches TRBD2 (6 bases). This CDR3 spans 14 amino acids. CDR1 is SNHLY, CDR2 FYNNEI, per germline. V was trimmed by 4 bases and J by 0 bases, leaving 10 bases between them. The DNA for the CDR3 is TGTGCCAGCAGTGGACTAGGGCCCTCCTACGAGCAGTACTTC. Translation gives CASSGLGPSYEQYF.

The chain is built from TRBV29-1 and TRBJ1-2; 7 nucleotides align to TRBD1. Losses at the gene ends were 1 base for V and 7 bases for J; bases not matched to a gene: 3. CDR1 is SQVTM, CDR2 ANQGSEA, per germline. The CDR3 sequence is 12 residues long. CDR3 nucleotide sequence: TGCAGCGTTGAAGTTGACAGGGTTGGCTACACCTTC. Translated, it gives CSVEVDRVGYTF. Using reference TRBV29-1 and TRBJ1-2 for the parts outside the CDR3, the full variable domain is SAVISQKPSRDICQRGTSLTIQCQVDSQVTMMFWYRQQPGQSLTLIATANQGSEATYESGFVIDKFPISRPNLTFSTLTVSNMSPEDSSIYLCSVEVDRVGYTFGSGTRLTVV.

The table lists this clonotype with many counts. This chain connects TRBV6-1 to TRBJ2-1; perhaps D is TRBD1 or TRBD2 (5 bases each). The CDR3 is 16 amino acids. The V gene's germline CDR1 is MNHNS and CDR2 SASEGT. The ends were cut back, 5 bases at V and 3 bases at J, with 17 bases in the middle. CDR3 sequence (DNA): TGTGCCAGCAGTCGCCCCCGGTTGGGGGACTACAATGAGCAGTTCTTC. This encodes CASSRPRLGDYNEQFF.

The sample holds many counts of this clonotype. The genes are TRBV5-6 and TRBJ1-1, with D uncertain. The CDR3 is 15 residues long. The germline V and J ends were trimmed by 7 bases and 1 base, with 17 bases remaining between them. The germline gives CDR1 SGHDT, CDR2 YYEEEE. The CDR3 spells CASRNLQRRNTEAFF. The CDR3 nucleotides are TGTGCCAGCCGAAATCTCCAGCGGCGGAACACTGAAGCTTTCTTT. The full variable domain, rest sourced from reference TRBV5-6 and TRBJ1-1, is DAGVTQSPTHLIKTRGQQVTLRCSPKSGHDTVSWYQQALGQGPQFIFQYYEEEERQRGNFPDRFSGHQFPNYSSELNVNALLLGDSALYLCASRNLQRRNTEAFFGQGTRLTVV.

This clonotype was counted ten times or more. The V call is TRBV12-3 or TRBV12-4, the J call TRBJ2-1; possible D gene TRBD2, 5 bases. The CDR3 runs 12 residues. V was shortened by 11 bases and J by 1 base, with 9 bases between the two germline ends. Written as DNA, the CDR3 is TGTGCCTCGAGGGAGTCCTACAATGAGCAGTTCTTC. This codes for CASRESYNEQFF.